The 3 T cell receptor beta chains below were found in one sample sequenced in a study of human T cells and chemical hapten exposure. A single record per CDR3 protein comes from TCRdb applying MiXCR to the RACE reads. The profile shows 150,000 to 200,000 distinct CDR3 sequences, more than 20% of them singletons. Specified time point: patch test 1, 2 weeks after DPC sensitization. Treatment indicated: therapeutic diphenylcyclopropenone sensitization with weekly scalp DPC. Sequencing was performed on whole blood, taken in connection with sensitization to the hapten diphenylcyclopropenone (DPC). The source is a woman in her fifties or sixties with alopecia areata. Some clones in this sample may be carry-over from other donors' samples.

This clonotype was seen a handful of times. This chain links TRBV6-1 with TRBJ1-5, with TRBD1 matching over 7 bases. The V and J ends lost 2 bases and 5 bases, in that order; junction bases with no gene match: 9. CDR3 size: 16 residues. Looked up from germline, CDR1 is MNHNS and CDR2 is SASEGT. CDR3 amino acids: CASSELTGTLDQPQHF. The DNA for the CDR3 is TGTGCCAGCAGTGAATTGACAGGGACATTAGATCAGCCCCAGCATTTT.

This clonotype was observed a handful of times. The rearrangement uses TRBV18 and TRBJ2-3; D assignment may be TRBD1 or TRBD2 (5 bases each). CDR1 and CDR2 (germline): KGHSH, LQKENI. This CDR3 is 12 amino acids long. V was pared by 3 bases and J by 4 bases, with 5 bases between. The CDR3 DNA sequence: TGTGCCAGCTCACCGGGGGCAGATACGCAGTATTTT. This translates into CASSPGADTQYF.

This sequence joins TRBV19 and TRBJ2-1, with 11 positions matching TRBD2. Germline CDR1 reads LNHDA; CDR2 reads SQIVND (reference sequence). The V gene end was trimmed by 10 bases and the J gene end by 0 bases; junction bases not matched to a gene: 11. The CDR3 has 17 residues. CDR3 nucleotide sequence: TGTGCCACCTCACTAGCGGGAGCCCTTAGCTCCTACAATGAGCAGTTCTTC. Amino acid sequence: CATSLAGALSSYNEQFF.